These 28 T cell receptor beta chains share one sample of origin, sequenced in a study of blood T cell repertoires in COVID-19. TCRdb's table, derived via immunoSEQ multiplex PCR, lists solely in-frame clones and lacks some. Of 250,000 or so clones in the sample, approximately 80% were seen once. Source material: peripheral blood. The source is a man aged 35 to 55 who had recovered from COVID-19.

This chain connects TRBV7-9 to TRBJ2-3, with 8 bases fitting TRBD2. This CDR3 has 14 amino acids. Looked up from germline, CDR1 is SEHNR and CDR2 is FQNEAQ (reference sequence). The V segment lost 2 bases and the J segment 6 bases; nucleotides outside the gene matches: 4. The CDR3 DNA reads as TGTGCCAGCAGCTTAAGCGGGGGCGGCGATACGCAGTATTTT. This sequence encodes CASSLSGGGDTQYF.

The chain carries TRBV29-1 and TRBJ2-4; TRBD2 aligns across 7 bases. This CDR3 is 12 amino acids long. In germline, CDR1 is SQVTM, CDR2 ANQGSEA. V lost 4 bases, J lost 8 bases, and 5 bases stayed unmatched. This chain's CDR3 is CSVGGGEDIQYF. The CDR3, as DNA: TGCAGCGTTGGTGGGGGGGAGGACATTCAGTACTTC. Complete variable domain (other parts from reference TRBV29-1 and TRBJ2-4): SAVISQKPSRDICQRGTSLTIQCQVDSQVTMMFWYRQQPGQSLTLIATANQGSEATYESGFVIDKFPISRPNLTFSTLTVSNMSPEDSSIYLCSVGGGEDIQYFGAGTRLSVL.

This chain joins TRBV6-5 and TRBJ2-2; 15 nucleotides line up with TRBD2. After removal of 6 bases from V and 6 bases from J, the junction contained 2 bases not matched to a gene. Germline CDR1 is MNHEY and CDR2 is SVGAGI. The CDR3 contains 15 residues. CDR3 in amino acids: CASSRTSGGAGELFF. In DNA form, the CDR3 reads TGTGCCAGCAGCCGGACTAGCGGGGGGGCCGGGGAGCTGTTTTTT.

This chain joins TRBV6-6 and TRBJ1-1; D is uncertain. Germline V gives CDR1 MNHNY, CDR2 SVGAGI (reference sequence). V lost 4 bases, J lost 1 base, and 7 bases lay in between. This CDR3 has 13 amino acids. The CDR3 region has the DNA TGTGCCAGCAGTTTTCCAGGGAACACTGAAGCTTTCTTT. Encoded protein: CASSFPGNTEAFF.

A remark on this clone: At one boundary the junction diverges from the germline segment, which might be a read error. The chain combines TRBV29-1 with TRBJ1-5; D is possibly TRBD1 (6 bases). This CDR3 is 12 amino acids long. Looked up from germline, CDR1 is SQVTM and CDR2 is ANQGSEA. This chain's CDR3 is CEGQLSNQPQHF. The CDR3 coding sequence is TGTGAAGGACAGCTTAGCAATCAGCCCCAGCATTTT. Based on the CDR3 plus reference TRBV29-1 and TRBJ1-5, the full variable domain is SAVISQKPSRDICQRGTSLTIQCQVDSQVTMMFWYRQQPGQSLTLIATANQGSEATYESGFVIDKFPISRPNLTFSTLTVSNMSPEDSSIYLCEGQLSNQPQHFGDGTRLSIL.

The CDR3 bases are TGCGCCAGCAGCGGGGCCCGGGAGCTGTTTTTT. It is translated as CASSGARELFF. The chain is built from TRBV5-1 and TRBJ2-2; TRBD1 is a possible D gene (5 bases). CDR3 length equals 11 residues. V lost 4 bases to trimming and J lost 9 bases, with 7 bases between them. Germline CDR1 is SGHRS and CDR2 is YFSETQ. Full variable domain (outside the CDR3, taken from reference TRBV5-1 and TRBJ2-2): KAGVTQTPRYLIKTRGQQVTLSCSPISGHRSVSWYQQTPGQGLQFLFEYFSETQRNKGNFPGRFSGRQFSNSRSEMNVSTLELGDSALYLCASSGARELFFGEGSRLTVL.

The chain uses TRBV3-1 (or the pseudogene TRBV3-2) and TRBJ2-7; tentatively, D is TRBD2 (6 bases). CDR1 and CDR2 (germline): LGHDT, YNNKEL (reference sequence). The V end was cut by 1 base, the J end by 9 bases, with 16 bases between. The CDR3 runs to 14 residues. CDR3 nucleotides: TGTGCCAGCAGCCAAGGTCAGGCGGGGCTTGTGCAGTACTTC. It encodes CASSQGQAGLVQYF.

This clone was seen a few times. V gene TRBV5-6 combines with J gene TRBJ1-2, with 7 bases aligning to TRBD1. V was pared by 4 bases and J by 9 bases, with 6 bases of the junction left unmatched. The CDR3 totals 12 residues. Germline CDR1 reads SGHDT; CDR2 reads YYEEEE. CDR3 region: CASSPTGLRYTF. The CDR3, as DNA: TGTGCCAGCAGCCCGACAGGGCTACGCTACACCTTC.

The V and J genes are TRBV18 and TRBJ2-1; 13 nucleotides agree with TRBD2. With 3 bases clipped from V and 3 bases from J, the junction kept 2 bases outside the gene matches. Germline CDR1 is KGHSH and CDR2 is LQKENI. This CDR3 comprises 16 residues. The CDR3 loop reads CASSPGLAGNYNEQFF. DNA of the CDR3: TGTGCCAGCTCACCGGGACTAGCGGGAAACTACAATGAGCAGTTCTTC.

This chain joins TRBV7-8 and TRBJ1-2; perhaps TRBD1 as D (6 bases). Trimming took off 3 bases at V and 8 bases at J, with 28 bases between the two ends. Germline lookup yields CDR1 SGHVS and CDR2 FQNEAQ. The CDR3 loop spans 18 amino acids. CDR3 region: CASSFRSGTSSFRRGYTF. CDR3 nucleotides: TGTGCCAGCAGCTTTCGATCCGGGACATCCTCTTTCCGTCGGGGCTACACCTTC. Full variable domain (outside the CDR3, taken from reference TRBV7-8 and TRBJ1-2): GAGVSQSPRYKVAKRGQDVALRCDPISGHVSLFWYQQALGQGPEFLTYFQNEAQLDKSGLPSDRFFAERPEGSVSTLKIQRTQQEDSAVYLCASSFRSGTSSFRRGYTFGSGTRLTVV.

The chain joins TRBV19 to TRBJ2-5; the D gene is possibly TRBD2 (6 bases). V lost 5 bases to trimming and J lost 1 base, with 20 bases between them. Germline V gene sequence: CDR1 LNHDA, CDR2 SQIVND (reference sequence). The CDR3 spans 17 residues. Written as DNA, the CDR3 is TGTGCCAGTAGTGCTCTCCGGGGCCGGGAGCCCCAAGAGACCCAGTACTTC. It codes for CASSALRGREPQETQYF.

This chain uses TRBV30 with TRBJ2-2; D uncertain. Between the trimmed V and J ends, which lost 4 bases and 6 bases, there was a span of 9 bases. CDR1 and CDR2 from the germline V gene are GTSNPN and SVGIG (reference sequence). This CDR3 comprises 12 residues. CDR3 residues: CAWKRISGELFF. CDR3 DNA: TGTGCCTGGAAGAGGATTTCCGGGGAGCTGTTTTTT.

This clone was seen only a few times. The chain has TRBV7-2 and TRBJ2-3, with no clear D. Trimming pared 5 bases from V and 0 bases from J, leaving 6 bases between. Germline CDR1 reads SGHTA; CDR2 reads FQGNSA. CDR3 length: 13 amino acids. The CDR3 sequence is CASSLFSTDTQYF. The CDR3 DNA reads as TGTGCCAGCAGCCTTTTCAGCACAGATACGCAGTATTTT.

This chain's CDR3 is CASSEVRQRNSPLHF. The CDR3 bases are TGTGCCAGCAGTGAAGTGAGACAACGGAATTCACCCCTCCACTTT. The chain couples TRBV6-1 to TRBJ1-6; D gene unclear. This CDR3 comprises 15 residues. The germline gives CDR1 MNHNS, CDR2 SASEGT. V was trimmed by 1 base and J by 7 bases, leaving 11 bases between them.

V and J are TRBV18 and TRBJ2-5, with 10 bases identical to TRBD1. This CDR3 has 16 amino acids. Germline V CDR1 and CDR2: KGHSH, LQKENI. V was clipped by 6 bases and J by 1 base; unmatched bases: 8. CDR3 amino acids: CASSPRTGGGQETQYF. CDR3 DNA sequence: TGTGCCAGCTCGCCTAGGACAGGGGGAGGCCAAGAGACCCAGTACTTC.

The chain is built from TRBV20-1 and TRBJ2-7; no clear D. CDR3 length: 11 residues. Trimming left V 7 bases short and J 4 bases short, with 11 bases between. CDR1 is DFQATT, CDR2 SNEGSKA, per germline (reference sequence). This CDR3 is CSGAFEYEQYF. DNA for the CDR3: TGCAGTGGGGCGTTTGAGTACGAGCAGTACTTC.

The gene calls are TRBV4-3 and TRBJ1-2; D possibly corresponds to TRBD1 (6 bases). CDR3 length: 17 residues. Germline CDR1 and CDR2: LGHNA and YSLEER. V was shortened by 1 base and J by 2 bases, with 17 bases between the two germline ends. CDR3 nucleotide sequence: TGCGCCAGCAGCCAAGGCCCGGGGACAAACACCAACTATGGCTACACCTTC. Translation: CASSQGPGTNTNYGYTF.

The V gene is TRBV5-1, the J gene TRBJ1-1; tentative D call: TRBD1 (6 bases). The CDR3 extends over 12 amino acids. V lost 1 base and J 5 bases, leaving 6 bases between the germline ends. Per the germline V gene, CDR1 is SGHRS and CDR2 is YFSETQ. Here the CDR3 reads CASSLQGTEAFF. DNA of the CDR3: TGCGCCAGCAGCTTGCAGGGGACTGAAGCTTTCTTT.

The chain combines TRBV5-1 with TRBJ1-1; TRBD1 is a possible D gene (5 bases). Deletions cut 0 bases from V and 8 bases from J, with 11 bases between. The CDR3 sequence is 13 residues long. Germline V gene lookup returns CDR1 SGHRS and CDR2 YFSETQ. The CDR3 reads CASSLAQGIEAFF. CDR3 coding DNA: TGCGCCAGCAGCTTGGCCCAGGGAATAGAAGCTTTCTTT.

J is TRBJ2-7 and V is TRBV5-1; 8 nucleotides agree with TRBD2. V shed 6 bases, J shed 2 bases, and the junction held 7 bases outside the gene matches. The length of the CDR3 is 14 residues. Germline-derived CDR1 and CDR2 are SGHRS and YFSETQ. The CDR3 region is CASKKSGGTYEQYF. The CDR3 DNA is TGCGCCAGCAAGAAAAGCGGGGGCACCTACGAGCAGTACTTC.

This clone came up once. V and J are TRBV13 and TRBJ2-5, with TRBD1 matching 10 bases. The CDR3 loop spans 15 amino acids. CDR1 and CDR2 from the germline V gene are PRHDT and FYEKMQ (reference sequence). Losses at the gene ends were 5 bases for V and 5 bases for J; bases not matched to a gene: 8. The CDR3 DNA is TGTGCCAGCAGCCACGGCCCGGGACAGGGGGAGACCCAGTACTTC. Amino acids: CASSHGPGQGETQYF.

This chain links TRBV7-6 with TRBJ2-1; unclear D gene. The CDR3 is made up of 13 amino acids. From germline, CDR1 is SGHVS and CDR2 FNYEAQ. V lost 1 base and J 12 bases, leaving 13 bases between the germline ends. In nucleotides, the CDR3 is TGTGCCAGCAGCTTAGGTACACAGTCTCGGCAGTTCTTC. Translation: CASSLGTQSRQFF.

This chain uses TRBV29-1 with TRBJ2-5, with D possibly TRBD2 on 6 matching bases. The ends were cut back, 4 bases at V and 5 bases at J, with 20 bases in the middle. CDR1 is SQVTM, CDR2 ANQGSEA, per germline. The CDR3 is 15 amino acids. The CDR3 DNA reads as TGCAGCGTTGTCCCGCGGGGAGTTGGTTCGGAGACCCAGTACTTC. Translation gives CSVVPRGVGSETQYF. Full variable domain (remainder filled in from reference TRBV29-1 and TRBJ2-5): SAVISQKPSRDICQRGTSLTIQCQVDSQVTMMFWYRQQPGQSLTLIATANQGSEATYESGFVIDKFPISRPNLTFSTLTVSNMSPEDSSIYLCSVVPRGVGSETQYFGPGTRLLVL.

This clone was seen only a few times. The chain employs TRBV6-1 and TRBJ1-1; D is possibly TRBD1 (5 bases). Germline CDR1 and CDR2: MNHNS and SASEGT. Trimming stripped 4 bases from V and 1 base from J, with 16 bases between. The CDR3 spans 16 residues. The CDR3 loop reads CASSGARGRGNTEAFF. The CDR3 DNA sequence: TGTGCCAGCAGTGGGGCCCGAGGGAGGGGGAACACTGAAGCTTTCTTT.

This chain uses TRBV7-2 with TRBJ2-2; 8 positions match TRBD2. From germline, CDR1 is SGHTA and CDR2 FQGNSA. Trimming at V came to 6 bases and at J to 4 bases, leaving 7 bases not matched to a gene. This CDR3 contains 15 residues. The CDR3 nucleotides are TGTGCCAGCAGTTCCGGGACTAGTCCCACCGGGGAGCTGTTTTTT. Translating it yields CASSSGTSPTGELFF.

The gene calls are TRBV11-3 and TRBJ2-2, with 8 positions matching TRBD2. V lost 6 bases to trimming and J lost 4 bases; unmatched junction nucleotides: 7. The CDR3 is 15 amino acids. The V gene's germline CDR1 is SGHNT and CDR2 YENEEA. DNA of the CDR3: TGTGCCAGCAGGTCGGGGGGGCTTAGCACCGGGGAGCTGTTTTTT. It translates to CASRSGGLSTGELFF.

The chain employs TRBV9 and TRBJ2-7, with D uncertain. V lost 2 bases to trimming and J lost 3 bases, with 12 bases between them. The germline gives CDR1 SGDLS, CDR2 YYNGEE. This CDR3 has 14 amino acids. CDR3 in DNA: TGTGCCAGCAGCGTTGAGGAGACGGGCTACGAGCAGTACTTC. This sequence encodes CASSVEETGYEQYF.

The chain combines TRBV9 with TRBJ1-5, with 10 bases lining up with TRBD1. The germline V gene has CDR1 SGDLS and CDR2 YYNGEE. Unmatched junction bases numbered 7, after V lost 3 bases and J lost 1 base. The CDR3 is 17 amino acids. CDR3 sequence (DNA): TGTGCCAGCAGCGGCCGGGACAGGGGTTGGAGCAATCAGCCCCAGCATTTT. Translated, it gives CASSGRDRGWSNQPQHF.